One and the same sample provided the 26 T cell receptor beta chains below, sequenced in a study of molecular identifiers for immune sequencing clone quantification. TCRdb analysed the PCR reads with MiXCR anew, one entry per CDR3 protein. The sample holds approximately 550,000 distinct CDR3 sequences, about 21% seen once. Sequencing was performed on naive CD8+ T cells from blood, with Jurkat cell RNA spiked in. Subset noted: FACS-sorted CD8+CD4-CCR7+CD45RA+ naive T cells. The receptors were sampled from a human donor in good health. Some libraries in this study had Jurkat cell RNA spiked in.

V gene TRBV25-1 combines with J gene TRBJ2-7; TRBD2 agrees at 9 bases. This CDR3 is built from 16 residues. Unmatched junction bases numbered 7, after V lost 0 bases and J lost 4 bases. CDR1 is MGHDK, CDR2 SYGVNS, per germline. CDR3 in DNA: TGTGCCAGCAGTGAATATAAGGGACTAGCATTATACGAGCAGTACTTC. This translates into CASSEYKGLALYEQYF.

To note about this clonotype: A much larger clone differs from this one at a single base, so this may be a read error. This chain joins TRBV4-1 and TRBJ1-1, with D maybe TRBD1 (6 bases). CDR1 and CDR2 (germline): MGHRA, YSYEKL. The CDR3 extends over 16 amino acids. The chain's CDR3 is CASSPQPTGLNTEALF. The CDR3 bases are TGCGCCAGCAGCCCACAGCCGACAGGACTGAACACTGAAGCTCTCTTT.

In this sample, this clonotype turned up many times. V usage is TRBV20-1 and J usage is TRBJ1-1, with a tentative D call TRBD1 (5 bases). The CDR3 length is 13 residues. Germline V gene lookup returns CDR1 DFQATT and CDR2 SNEGSKA (reference sequence). Between the trimmed V and J ends, which lost 2 bases and 3 bases, there was a span of 10 bases. DNA of the CDR3: TGCAGTGCTAGACAGGGTTTGTACACTGAAGCTTTCTTT. Protein sequence: CSARQGLYTEAFF.

The V gene is TRBV7-9, the J gene TRBJ2-5; D is ambiguous. The CDR3 totals 13 residues. CDR1 is SEHNR and CDR2 is FQNEAQ in the germline V gene (reference sequence). Trimming cost V 6 bases and J 5 bases, with 13 bases left between them. In DNA form, the CDR3 reads TGTGCCAGCAGTCAGAATTTCCGGGAGACCCAGTACTTC. Residues: CASSQNFRETQYF.

CDR3 sequence reads: CASSSAPSTDTQYF. The CDR3 coding sequence is TGTGCCAGCAGCTCGGCCCCGAGCACAGATACGCAGTATTTT. The V gene is TRBV5-6, the J gene TRBJ2-3; D is unresolved. V gave up 3 bases and J gave up 0 bases, with 8 bases separating them. This CDR3 is 14 amino acids long. Germline values: CDR1 SGHDT, CDR2 YYEEEE.

This clonotype was seen at least ten times. V usage is TRBV4-3 and J usage is TRBJ2-7; D unclear. This CDR3 has 15 residues. V shed 0 bases and J shed 0 bases, with 9 bases lying between them. Germline V CDR1 and CDR2: LGHNA, YSLEER. The CDR3 here is CASSQEEGSSYEQYF. DNA for the CDR3: TGCGCCAGCAGCCAAGAAGAAGGCAGCTCCTACGAGCAGTACTTC.

This clonotype was found many times. Here the CDR3 DNA reads TGTGCCAGCAGCATAGCGGGGGGCCCCTCGGCAGATACGCAGTATTTT. It codes for CASSIAGGPSADTQYF. This chain connects TRBV2 to TRBJ2-3, with 10 bases matching TRBD2. CDR1 and CDR2 from the germline V gene are SNHLY and FYNNEI. Unmatched junction bases numbered 10, after V lost 6 bases and J lost 4 bases. The CDR3 spans 16 residues.

This clonotype was detected many times. V gene TRBV28 combines with J gene TRBJ2-3, with 7 bases fitting TRBD2. The CDR3 is 17 amino acids. The germline CDR1 and CDR2 sequences are MDHEN and SYDVKM. V trimming: 5 bases; J trimming: 2 bases; junction bases outside the gene matches: 13. The CDR3 loop reads CASSIARDYSYTDTQYF. CDR3 sequence (DNA): TGTGCCAGCAGTATTGCCCGGGACTATTCGTACACAGATACGCAGTATTTT. Based on the CDR3 plus reference TRBV28 and TRBJ2-3, the full variable domain is DVKVTQSSRYLVKRTGEKVFLECVQDMDHENMFWYRQDPGLGLRLIYFSYDVKMKEKGDIPEGYSVSREKKERFSLILESASTNQTSMYLCASSIARDYSYTDTQYFGPGTRLTVL.

Remarks on this clonotype: This may stem from a read error, because a much larger clone lies one nucleotide away. It is likely a read error, because the conserved phenylalanine at the end of the CDR3 is missing. V gene TRBV7-6 combines with J gene TRBJ2-3; TRBD2 might be the D (5 bases). Trimming removed 4 bases at V and 1 base at J, with 12 bases between. CDR1 is SGHVS and CDR2 is FNYEAQ in the germline V gene. This CDR3 region has 15 residues. CDR3 in amino acids: CASSSQAERTDTQYL. As DNA, the CDR3 is TGTGCCAGCAGCTCACAAGCGGAGCGCACAGATACGCAGTATCTT.

This clonotype was observed a handful of times. The chain has TRBV20-1 and TRBJ2-3; 8 nucleotides agree with TRBD1. V gave up 4 bases and J gave up 2 bases; unmatched junction bases: 8. Looked up from germline, CDR1 is DFQATT and CDR2 is SNEGSKA (reference sequence). The CDR3 runs 15 residues. DNA of the CDR3: TGCAGTGCTACCACCGGGACAGGTACCACAGATACGCAGTATTTT. It translates to CSATTGTGTTDTQYF.

This clonotype was detected ten times or more. This sequence joins TRBV30 and TRBJ1-1; the D is unclear. V gave up 3 bases and J gave up 0 bases, with 2 bases separating them. The germline V gene has CDR1 GTSNPN and CDR2 SVGIG (reference sequence). This CDR3 comprises 11 residues. In DNA form, the CDR3 reads TGTGCCTGGAGGCTGAACACTGAAGCTTTCTTT. Its translation: CAWRLNTEAFF.

This clonotype was observed a few times. The CDR3 region has the DNA TGTGCCAGCAGCTTATTAGGGGGGGGGTCGCCCGAAAAACTGTTTTTT. Residues: CASSLLGGGSPEKLFF. This rearrangement joins TRBV7-6 to TRBJ1-4, with a tentative D call TRBD1 (6 bases). V was pared by 2 bases and J by 8 bases, with 18 bases between. CDR3 length: 16 residues. Germline lookup yields CDR1 SGHVS and CDR2 FNYEAQ. The full variable domain, in which reference TRBV7-6 and TRBJ1-4 provide the parts outside the CDR3, is GAGVSQSPRYKVTKRGQDVALRCDPISGHVSLYWYRQALGQGPEFLTYFNYEAQQDKSGLPNDRFSAERPEGSISTLTIQRTEQRDSAMYRCASSLLGGGSPEKLFFGSGTQLSVL.

This clonotype showed up just a few times. V gene TRBV28 combines with J gene TRBJ2-6; 9 bases fit TRBD1. The trim removed 1 base at V and 1 base at J, leaving 8 bases unmatched. CDR3 length: 19 residues. The germline V gene encodes CDR1 MDHEN and CDR2 SYDVKM. The CDR3 bases are TGTGCCAGCAGTTTATTACCGGGACAGGGTCAATCTGGGGCCAACGTCCTGACTTTC. Translation: CASSLLPGQGQSGANVLTF. Based on the CDR3 plus reference TRBV28 and TRBJ2-6, the full variable domain is DVKVTQSSRYLVKRTGEKVFLECVQDMDHENMFWYRQDPGLGLRLIYFSYDVKMKEKGDIPEGYSVSREKKERFSLILESASTNQTSMYLCASSLLPGQGQSGANVLTFGAGSRLTVL.

This clonotype was seen repeatedly, ten times or more. This chain connects TRBV7-2 to TRBJ2-1; 7 nucleotides agree with TRBD1. V lost 4 bases, J lost 0 bases, and 3 bases stayed unmatched. CDR1 SGHTA and CDR2 FQGNSA come from the germline V gene. CDR3 length equals 15 residues. This CDR3 is CASSSGQSSYNEQFF. CDR3 bases: TGTGCCAGCAGCTCGGGACAGAGCTCCTACAATGAGCAGTTCTTC.

This clonotype was counted many times. The J gene is TRBJ2-1, the V gene TRBV30, with unresolved D. V lost 0 bases, J lost 8 bases, and 8 bases lay in between. The V gene's germline CDR1 is GTSNPN and CDR2 SVGIG (reference sequence). The CDR3 spans 12 residues. The CDR3 region has the DNA TGTGCCTGGAGTGTTATCGGGTATGAGCAGTTCTTC. Protein sequence: CAWSVIGYEQFF.

This clonotype turned up a few times. This chain uses TRBV2 with TRBJ2-2; TRBD1 might be the D (5 bases). CDR1 and CDR2 (germline): SNHLY, FYNNEI. This CDR3 contains 12 residues. Trimming stripped 7 bases from V and 4 bases from J, with 7 bases between. This CDR3 reads CASKGVTGELFF. CDR3 nucleotide sequence: TGTGCCAGCAAAGGGGTCACCGGGGAGCTGTTTTTT.

Comment on this clonotype: This may arise from a read error, as a much more abundant clone is one base away. V is TRBV2 and J is TRBJ1-3; D not certain. This CDR3 is built from 14 residues. The germline V gene encodes CDR1 SNHLY and CDR2 FYNNEI. The V and J ends lost 6 bases and 0 bases respectively, with 9 bases between them. CDR3 region: CASREMSSGNTIYF. CDR3 coding DNA: TGTGCCAGCAGAGAAATGAGCTCTGGAAACACCATATATTTT.

This clonotype was detected ten times or more. The chain combines TRBV20-1 with TRBJ2-3; the D gene is possibly TRBD2 (6 bases). Trimming took 3 bases from V and 0 from J, leaving 22 bases between them. The germline V gene encodes CDR1 DFQATT and CDR2 SNEGSKA (reference sequence). The CDR3 contains 18 residues. The CDR3 DNA follows: TGCAGTGCTAGTTTTGCGGGAAACGTAATACTTAGCACAGATACGCAGTATTTT. The encoded protein is CSASFAGNVILSTDTQYF.

J is TRBJ2-5 and V is TRBV27, with D perhaps TRBD2 (6 bases). V lost 6 bases and J lost 9, with 14 bases in between. In germline, CDR1 is MNHEY, CDR2 SMNVEV (reference sequence). CDR3 length: 12 amino acids. CDR3 amino acids: CASSQDGGAQYF. DNA of the CDR3: TGTGCCAGCAGCCAAGACGGCGGGGCCCAGTACTTC.

This clonotype was picked up many times. This chain connects TRBV13 to TRBJ2-2, with TRBD1 identical over 9 bases. Germline V gene data show CDR1 as PRHDT and CDR2 as FYEKMQ (reference sequence). V lost 5 bases and J lost 5; bases outside the gene matches: 9. This CDR3 is 16 amino acids long. CDR3 bases: TGTGCCAGCAGCAAGACCGGGACAGGGATGACCGGGGAGCTGTTTTTT. Its protein product is CASSKTGTGMTGELFF.

Remarks on this clonotype: Since a much larger clone is just one base distant, this may be a read error. The chain uses TRBV7-6 and TRBJ2-3, with TRBD2 matching over 7 bases. The V gene end was trimmed by 4 bases and the J gene end by 1 base; junction bases not matched to a gene: 8. CDR3 length: 16 amino acids. Germline V gene data show CDR1 as SGHVS and CDR2 as FNYEAQ. The CDR3 spells CASSSWASGGTDTQYF. The CDR3 DNA follows: TGTGCCAGCAGCTCATGGGCTAGCGGAGGCACAGATACGCAGTATTTT.

The J gene is TRBJ2-1, the V gene TRBV4-3; TRBD2 matches 7 bases. Germline CDR1 LGHNA, CDR2 YSLEER. Trimming removed 0 bases from V and 6 bases from J; junction bases left unmatched: 2. The CDR3 sequence is 14 residues long. The CDR3 bases are TGCGCCAGCAGCCAAGATGGGACTATCAATGAGCAGTTCTTC. Translated, it gives CASSQDGTINEQFF.

This clonotype appeared a few times. Possible read error: a much larger clone is one base away. The chain uses TRBV4-3 and TRBJ2-1; no clear D. CDR1 is LGHNA and CDR2 is YSLEER in the germline V gene. The CDR3 loop spans 15 amino acids. CDR3 bases: TGCGCCAGCAGCCAAGATGCGGTGACCTACAATGGGCAGTTCTTC. As protein: CASSQDAVTYNGQFF.

The chain is built from TRBV13 and TRBJ2-1; 15 bases map to TRBD2. V shed 4 bases, J shed 6 bases, and the junction held 4 bases outside the gene matches. Germline-derived CDR1 and CDR2 are PRHDT and FYEKMQ (reference sequence). The CDR3 contains 16 residues. The chain's CDR3 is CASSWGTSGGFNEQFF. Written as DNA, the CDR3 is TGTGCCAGCAGCTGGGGGACTAGCGGGGGGTTCAATGAGCAGTTCTTC.

This clonotype was recorded many times. The chain employs TRBV12-5 and TRBJ2-3; tentative D call: TRBD2 (5 bases). Germline V CDR1 and CDR2: LGHNT, FRNRAP. This CDR3 region has 14 residues. V shed 7 bases and J shed 4 bases, with 15 bases lying between them. The CDR3 DNA is TGTGCTAGTGCCTCCGCGGGTTTGGCAGATACGCAGTATTTT. Translation: CASASAGLADTQYF.

This chain joins TRBV11-2 and TRBJ1-5; D is unresolved. The CDR3 is 15 amino acids. The germline V gene has CDR1 SGHAT and CDR2 FQNNGV. The germline V and J ends were trimmed by 0 bases and 2 bases, with 8 bases remaining between them. CDR3 DNA: TGTGCCAGCAGCTTAGAGCCAGGAGGCAATCAGCCCCAGCATTTT. Protein: CASSLEPGGNQPQHF.